What follows are 26 T cell receptor beta chains derived from one specimen sequenced in a study of cytomegalovirus exposure and HLA in healthy donors. Amplification used 60 Vbeta primers and 13 Jbeta primers. The protocol was immunoSEQ multiplex PCR, while the TCRdb copy is restricted to in-frame clones and leaves out a portion. The sample lists approximately 110,000 clones, more than 80% occurring once. The sequencing sample was made of PBMCs. The source is a young man in good health and CMV-seronegative.

The V and J genes are TRBV2 and TRBJ1-2, with a weak D call TRBD1 (6 bases). The V gene lost 7 bases and the J gene lost 4 bases, with 13 bases spanning the gap. Per germline, CDR1 SNHLY and CDR2 FYNNEI. CDR3 length equals 13 residues. Written as DNA, the CDR3 is TGTGCCAGCACCTCCGACAGGAGCTATGGCTACACCTTC. As protein: CASTSDRSYGYTF.

The rearrangement joins TRBV25-1 to TRBJ2-1; 8 positions agree with TRBD1. The V segment lost 6 bases and the J segment 8 bases; nucleotides outside the gene matches: 15. The germline V gene encodes CDR1 MGHDK and CDR2 SYGVNS. The CDR3 consists of 16 residues. The CDR3 sequence: CASRLSGTGSVYEQFF. CDR3 DNA: TGTGCCAGCAGATTATCCGGGACAGGCTCCGTCTATGAGCAGTTCTTC. Full variable domain (missing parts from reference TRBV25-1 and TRBJ2-1): EADIYQTPRYLVIGTGKKITLECSQTMGHDKMYWYQQDPGMELHLIHYSYGVNSTEKGDLSSESTVSRIRTEHFPLTLESARPSHTSQYLCASRLSGTGSVYEQFFGPGTRLTVL.

In DNA, the CDR3 is TGTGCCAGCAGTTCTATACAGGGGGATCAGCCCCAGCATTTT. Its protein is CASSSIQGDQPQHF. V usage is TRBV6-1 and J usage is TRBJ1-5; 8 nucleotides align to TRBD1. CDR1 MNHNS and CDR2 SASEGT come from the germline V gene. J lost 5 bases, V lost 5 bases, and 5 bases had no gene match. CDR3 length: 14 amino acids.

The chain recombines TRBV4-3 with TRBJ2-3; D gene unclear. This CDR3 comprises 15 residues. Germline V gives CDR1 LGHNA, CDR2 YSLEER. V shed 0 bases and J shed 4 bases, with 11 bases lying between them. The CDR3 spells CASSQDLTLADTQYF. The CDR3 DNA reads TGCGCCAGCAGCCAAGATTTAACCCTAGCAGATACGCAGTATTTT.

V and J are TRBV7-8 and TRBJ2-7; 9 bases fit TRBD2. V lost 1 base and J lost 6; bases outside the gene matches: 13. CDR1 is SGHVS, CDR2 FQNEAQ, per germline. CDR3 length: 17 residues. CDR3 nucleotide sequence: TGTGCCAGCAGCTTAGTACTAGCGGGTGTACCGCTCGCCGAGCAGTACTTC. It encodes CASSLVLAGVPLAEQYF.

This chain joins TRBV25-1 and TRBJ2-3; D perhaps matches TRBD2 (5 bases). V was cut by 10 bases and J by 1 base, with 6 bases left in between. The CDR3 has 11 residues. Germline V gene data show CDR1 as MGHDK and CDR2 as SYGVNS. The chain's CDR3 is CATGGTDTQYF. The CDR3 DNA reads as TGTGCCACCGGGGGCACAGATACGCAGTATTTT. Drawing the rest from reference TRBV25-1 and TRBJ2-3, the complete variable domain is EADIYQTPRYLVIGTGKKITLECSQTMGHDKMYWYQQDPGMELHLIHYSYGVNSTEKGDLSSESTVSRIRTEHFPLTLESARPSHTSQYLCATGGTDTQYFGPGTRLTVL.

A word on this clone: The germline gene is not matched at one end of the junction; a read error may be the cause. In DNA form, the CDR3 reads TGTGCCAGCAGTTACTCTGACAGCGGGGCTGAAGCTTTCTTT. The encoded protein is CASSYSDSGAEAFF. This chain connects TRBV6-4 to TRBJ1-1, with a tentative D call TRBD1 (5 bases). Germline V gene lookup returns CDR1 MRHNA and CDR2 SNTAGT. The CDR3 covers 14 residues.

The chain employs TRBV23-1 and TRBJ2-3; possible D gene TRBD1, 6 bases. TRBV23-1 counts as an open reading frame of uncertain function. V dropped 7 bases and J dropped 0 bases, with 11 bases sitting between them. This CDR3 spans 14 amino acids. The CDR3 bases are TGCGCCAGCACCCCGACAGGCAGCACAGATACGCAGTATTTT. It translates to CASTPTGSTDTQYF.

This chain joins TRBV15 and TRBJ2-1; tentatively, D is TRBD2 (7 bases). V gave up 4 bases and J gave up 2 bases, with 15 bases separating them. The CDR3 is 16 residues long. Germline CDR1 and CDR2: LNHNV and YYDKDF (reference sequence). CDR3 protein: CATSTSGGGPYNEQFF. The CDR3 nucleotides read TGTGCCACCAGCACTAGCGGAGGGGGACCCTACAATGAGCAGTTCTTC. The full variable domain, completed using reference TRBV15 and TRBJ2-1, is DAMVIQNPRYQVTQFGKPVTLSCSQTLNHNVMYWYQQKSSQAPKLLFHYYDKDFNNEADTPDNFQSRRPNTSFCFLDIRSPGLGDTAMYLCATSTSGGGPYNEQFFGPGTRLTVL.

Only a few counts were recorded for this clone. This chain joins TRBV28 and TRBJ1-1; 9 bases line up with TRBD1. J gave up 5 bases and V 1 base, and 2 bases lay outside the gene matches. This CDR3 is 14 amino acids long. Germline CDR1 is MDHEN and CDR2 is SYDVKM. Here the CDR3 DNA reads TGTGCCAGCAGTTTATCGACAGGGGGAACTGAAGCTTTCTTT. This gives the protein CASSLSTGGTEAFF. Full variable domain (outside the CDR3, taken from reference TRBV28 and TRBJ1-1): DVKVTQSSRYLVKRTGEKVFLECVQDMDHENMFWYRQDPGLGLRLIYFSYDVKMKEKGDIPEGYSVSREKKERFSLILESASTNQTSMYLCASSLSTGGTEAFFGQGTRLTVV.

This clone was recorded a few times. This chain connects TRBV7-9 to TRBJ1-1, with a weak D call TRBD1 (6 bases). With 2 bases removed from V and 2 bases from J, the gap between germline ends came to 9 bases. The CDR3 is made up of 14 amino acids. Germline CDR1 reads SEHNR; CDR2 reads FQNEAQ (reference sequence). The DNA for the CDR3 is TGTGCCAGCAGCTTACGGGACATAAACACTGAAGCTTTCTTT. Translated, it gives CASSLRDINTEAFF.

In this sample, this clone turned up once. The chain links TRBV4-1 to TRBJ2-1; TRBD2 aligns across 7 bases. CDR1 and CDR2 (germline): MGHRA, YSYEKL. The CDR3 contains 17 residues. Germline trimming cut 1 base from V and 7 bases from J; bases unmatched to any gene: 13. The CDR3 spells CASSQGISGARGNEQFF. The CDR3 DNA reads as TGCGCCAGCAGCCAAGGAATCAGCGGGGCACGGGGGAATGAGCAGTTCTTC.

The rearrangement joins TRBV6-5 to TRBJ2-3, with a possible D match to TRBD1 (6 bases). The ends were cut back, 1 base at V and 5 bases at J, with 13 bases in the middle. The CDR3 consists of 15 residues. Germline V lookup: CDR1 MNHEY, CDR2 SVGAGI. In DNA form, the CDR3 reads TGTGCCAGCAGTTACTTTGGCAGGGGTAAAGATACGCAGTATTTT. As protein: CASSYFGRGKDTQYF.

The chain carries TRBV28 and TRBJ2-7; 13 nucleotides agree with TRBD2. The germline V gene encodes CDR1 MDHEN and CDR2 SYDVKM. This CDR3 has 16 residues. The trim removed 2 bases at V and 7 bases at J, leaving 8 bases unmatched. CDR3 in DNA: TGTGCCAGCAGTTTAGAAGGCCAGGGACTAGCGGGAGAGCAGTACTTC. Its protein is CASSLEGQGLAGEQYF.

To note about this clone: The junction shows a germline mismatch at one end, possibly a read error. This chain joins TRBV6-1 and TRBJ2-1; 10 nucleotides line up with TRBD2. Looked up from germline, CDR1 is MNHNS and CDR2 is SASEGT. The CDR3 has 18 residues. The CDR3 here is CAISEGVAGGSSYNEQFF. The DNA for the CDR3 is TGTGCCATCAGTGAAGGGGTAGCGGGAGGTAGCTCCTACAATGAGCAGTTCTTC.

This clone was seen a handful of times. This rearrangement joins TRBV6-5 to TRBJ1-2; the match to TRBD1 covers 8 bases. Looked up from germline, CDR1 is MNHEY and CDR2 is SVGAGI. V trimming: 6 bases; J trimming: 6 bases; junction bases outside the gene matches: 9. This CDR3 spans 14 amino acids. CDR3 coding DNA: TGTGCCAGCAGGGGTCGGACAGGGTATCATGGCTACACCTTC. Translating it yields CASRGRTGYHGYTF.

In its sample, this clone was seen a few times. V usage is TRBV7-2 and J usage is TRBJ2-5; 9 bases are a match to TRBD2. V was clipped by 5 bases and J by 4 bases; unmatched bases: 2. Germline CDR1 is SGHTA and CDR2 is FQGNSA. The CDR3 is made up of 13 amino acids. CDR3 DNA: TGTGCCAGCAGCGTACTAGCGGGAGAGACCCAGTACTTC. Residues: CASSVLAGETQYF.

The count of this clone is one. This sequence joins TRBV9 and TRBJ1-1; no definite D call. There are 11 residues in the CDR3. CDR1 is SGDLS and CDR2 is YYNGEE in the germline V gene. Trimming left V 4 bases short and J 2 bases short, with 3 bases between. The CDR3: CASSINTEAFF. The DNA for the CDR3 is TGTGCCAGCAGCATAAACACTGAAGCTTTCTTT.

The genes are TRBV28 and TRBJ2-7, with 8 bases matching TRBD1. The junction had 2 bases not matched to a gene; V was cut back by 2 bases and J by 2 bases. Germline V CDR1 and CDR2: MDHEN, SYDVKM. CDR3 length equals 14 residues. The chain's CDR3 is CASSLEQGAYEQYF. The CDR3 nucleotides read TGTGCCAGCAGTTTAGAACAGGGGGCCTACGAGCAGTACTTC. Looking up the rest from reference TRBV28 and TRBJ2-7 gives the full variable domain: DVKVTQSSRYLVKRTGEKVFLECVQDMDHENMFWYRQDPGLGLRLIYFSYDVKMKEKGDIPEGYSVSREKKERFSLILESASTNQTSMYLCASSLEQGAYEQYFGPGTRLTVT.

This clone appeared a single time. The chain joins TRBV2 to TRBJ2-1, with TRBD2 matching 10 bases. The V and J ends lost 2 bases and 6 bases, in that order; junction bases with no gene match: 4. Germline CDR1 is SNHLY and CDR2 is FYNNEI. This CDR3 has 15 amino acids. As DNA, the CDR3 is TGTGCCAGCAGTGAAAAAGCGGGAGGGGGCAATGAGCAGTTCTTC. Its protein product is CASSEKAGGGNEQFF.

This sequence joins TRBV28 and TRBJ2-7; TRBD2 is a possible D gene (5 bases). The germline V and J ends were trimmed by 4 bases and 0 bases, with 16 bases remaining between them. The CDR3 loop spans 16 amino acids. CDR1 is MDHEN, CDR2 SYDVKM, per germline. CDR3 sequence: CASSSRVDGISYEQYF. The CDR3 region has the DNA TGTGCCAGCAGTTCGCGAGTGGACGGGATCTCCTACGAGCAGTACTTC.

This clone was detected a few times. The chain is built from TRBV7-9 and TRBJ2-5; D gene uncertain. CDR1 is SEHNR and CDR2 is FQNEAQ in the germline V gene (reference sequence). The length of the CDR3 is 15 residues. Trimming removed 5 bases from V and 4 bases from J, with 17 bases in between. The CDR3 protein is CASSPTRRTRETQYF. The CDR3, as DNA: TGTGCCAGCAGCCCCACGAGGCGCACCCGAGAGACCCAGTACTTC.

The V and J genes are TRBV9 and TRBJ1-2; 7 nucleotides agree with TRBD1. The germline V gene encodes CDR1 SGDLS and CDR2 YYNGEE. The length of the CDR3 is 14 residues. V was clipped by 5 bases and J by 0 bases; unmatched bases: 4. CDR3 amino acids: CASSRTGANYGYTF. For the CDR3, the DNA is TGTGCCAGCAGTAGGACAGGCGCTAACTATGGCTACACCTTC.

The rearrangement links TRBV29-1 to TRBJ2-5; 9 nucleotides match TRBD1. V shed 6 bases, J shed 5 bases, and the junction held 7 bases outside the gene matches. Per germline, CDR1 SQVTM and CDR2 ANQGSEA. The CDR3 length is 13 residues. The chain's CDR3 is CSVTGTGWETQYF. CDR3 DNA sequence: TGCAGCGTGACCGGGACAGGGTGGGAGACCCAGTACTTC.

The chain uses TRBV5-6 and TRBJ2-7, with TRBD2 identical over 8 bases. Losses at the gene ends were 10 bases for V and 0 bases for J; bases not matched to a gene: 6. The CDR3 is 13 residues long. The germline V gene encodes CDR1 SGHDT and CDR2 YYEEEE. The CDR3 reads CASREGSSYEQYF. The CDR3 DNA reads as TGTGCCTCCCGGGAGGGGAGCTCCTACGAGCAGTACTTC.

V gene TRBV11-2 combines with J gene TRBJ2-7, with TRBD2 matching 7 bases. From germline, CDR1 is SGHAT and CDR2 FQNNGV. The CDR3 runs to 15 residues. V trimming: 5 bases; J trimming: 3 bases; junction bases outside the gene matches: 10. CDR3 loop: CASSTLGRHDYEQYF. The CDR3, as DNA: TGTGCCAGCAGCACCCTCGGGAGGCATGACTACGAGCAGTACTTC.